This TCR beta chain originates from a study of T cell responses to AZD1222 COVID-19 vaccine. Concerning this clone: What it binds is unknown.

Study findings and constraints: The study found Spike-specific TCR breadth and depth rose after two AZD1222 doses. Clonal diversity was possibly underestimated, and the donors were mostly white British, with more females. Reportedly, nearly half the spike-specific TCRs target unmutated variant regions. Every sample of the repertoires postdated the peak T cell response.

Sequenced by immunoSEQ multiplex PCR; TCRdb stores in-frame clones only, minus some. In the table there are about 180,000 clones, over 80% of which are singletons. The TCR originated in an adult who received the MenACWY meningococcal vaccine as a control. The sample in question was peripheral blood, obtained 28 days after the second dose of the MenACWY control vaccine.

CDR3 sequence reads: CASSQPWTTNTGELFF. Written as DNA, the CDR3 is TGTGCCAGCAGCCAACCATGGACTACCAACACCGGGGAGCTGTTTTTT. The chain uses TRBV4-2 and TRBJ2-2; tentative D call: TRBD2 (6 bases). V was pared by 2 bases and J by 2 bases, with 12 bases between. Per germline, CDR1 LGHNA and CDR2 YNFKEQ. The CDR3 is 16 residues long.